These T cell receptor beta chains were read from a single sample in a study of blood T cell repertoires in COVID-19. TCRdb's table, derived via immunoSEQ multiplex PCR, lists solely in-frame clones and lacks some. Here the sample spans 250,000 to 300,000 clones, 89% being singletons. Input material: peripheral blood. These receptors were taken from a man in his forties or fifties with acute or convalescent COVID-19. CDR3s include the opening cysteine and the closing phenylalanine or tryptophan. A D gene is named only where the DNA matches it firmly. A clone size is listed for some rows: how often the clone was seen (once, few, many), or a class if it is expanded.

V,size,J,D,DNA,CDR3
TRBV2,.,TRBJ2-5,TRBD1,TGTGCCAGCACCCTAAGGACAGGCGGAGGAGAGACCCAGTACTTC,CASTLRTGGGETQYF
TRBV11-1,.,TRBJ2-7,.,TGTGCCAGCAGCTTTTCGGGCTACGAGCAGTACTTC,CASSFSGYEQYF
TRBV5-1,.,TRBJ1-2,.,TGCGCCAGCAGCTTGGGGCAGGGGCTCTATGGCTACACCTTC,CASSLGQGLYGYTF
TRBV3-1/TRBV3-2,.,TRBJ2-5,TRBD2,TGTGCCAGCAGCCTTCGGACTAGCGGGGGCATTTACCAAGAGACCCAGTACTTC,CASSLRTSGGIYQETQYF
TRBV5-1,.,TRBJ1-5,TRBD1,TGCGCCAGCAGCTTGGGTCCAGGGACAGATCAGCCCCAGCATTTT,CASSLGPGTDQPQHF
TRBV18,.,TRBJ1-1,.,TGTGCCAGCTCACCAGGGGCAGGGGATACTGAAGCTTTCTTT,CASSPGAGDTEAFF
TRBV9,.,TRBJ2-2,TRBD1,TGTGCCAGCAGCCGTGGAGCGGGACAGGGGTACACCGGGGAGCTGTTTTTT,CASSRGAGQGYTGELFF
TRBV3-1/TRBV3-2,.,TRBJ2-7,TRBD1,TGTGCCAGCAGCCAGAGGGGGCCCTACGAGCAGTACTTC,CASSQRGPYEQYF
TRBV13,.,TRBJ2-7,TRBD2,TGTGCCAGCAGGCTTCGAGCGGGGGATTACGAGCAGTACTTC,CASRLRAGDYEQYF
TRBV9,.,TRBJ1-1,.,TGTGCCAGCAGCGTAGCGACAGTTAGTGAAGCTTTCTTT,CASSVATVSEAFF
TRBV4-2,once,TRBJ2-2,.,TGTGCCAGCAGCCAAGTGGCGGGGTCTGGCACCGGGGAGCTGTTTTTT,CASSQVAGSGTGELFF
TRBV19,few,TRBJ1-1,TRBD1,TGTGCCAGTAGGCGACAGGGAATGAACACTGAAGCTTTCTTT,CASRRQGMNTEAFF
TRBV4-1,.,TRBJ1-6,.,TGCGCCAGCAGCCAAGAGACGGGTTCACCCCTCCACTTT,CASSQETGSPLHF
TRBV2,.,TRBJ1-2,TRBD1,TGTGCCAGCAAATCGGGACAGGCCCATGGCTACACCTTC,CASKSGQAHGYTF
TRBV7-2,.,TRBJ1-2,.,TGTGCCAGCAGCTTAAGGACACCCACCCATGGCTACACCTTC,CASSLRTPTHGYTF
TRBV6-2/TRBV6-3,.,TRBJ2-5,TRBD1,TGTGCCAGCAGCCCTGGGGTGAGACAGGGGTGGTCAGAGACCCAGTACTTC,CASSPGVRQGWSETQYF
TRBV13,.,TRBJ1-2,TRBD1,TGTGCCAGCAGCTTAGGCCTAGGGGGCTACTATGGCTACACCTTC,CASSLGLGGYYGYTF
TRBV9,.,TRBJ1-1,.,TGTGCCAGCAGCGCCCACAGGGTGAACACTGAAGCTTTCTTT,CASSAHRVNTEAFF
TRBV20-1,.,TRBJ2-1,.,TGCAGTGCTATCGGCAATGAGCAGTTCTTC,CSAIGNEQFF
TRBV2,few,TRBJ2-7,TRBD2,TGTGCCAGCAGTGAATGGGAGGGTAAGGTGGGCGAGCAGTACTTC,CASSEWEGKVGEQYF
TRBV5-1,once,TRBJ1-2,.,TGCGCCAGCAGCTACTCGCGTGTCGGCTACACCTTC,CASSYSRVGYTF
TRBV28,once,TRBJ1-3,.,TGTGCCAGCAGTCCCCGACAGGTCCCCTACGCCATATATTTT,CASSPRQVPYAIYF
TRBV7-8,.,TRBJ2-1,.,TGTGCCAGCAGCTTGAGGGGGGGGCCCAACAATGAGCAGTTCTTC,CASSLRGGPNNEQFF
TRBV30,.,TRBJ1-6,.,TGTGCCTGGAGTGGCCCCGGTGGACAGACCTATAATTCACCCCTCCACTTT,CAWSGPGGQTYNSPLHF
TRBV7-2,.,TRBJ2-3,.,TGTGCCAGCAGTTTAGACATCAGTGCGCAGTATTTT,CASSLDISAQYF
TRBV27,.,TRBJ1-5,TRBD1,TGTGCCAGCAGTCTTCAGGGGGGACAGCCCCAGCATTTT,CASSLQGGQPQHF
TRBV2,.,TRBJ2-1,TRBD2,TGTGCCAGCAGTGACCCTAGCGGGAGATACAATGAGCAGTTCTTC,CASSDPSGRYNEQFF
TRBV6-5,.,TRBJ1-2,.,TGTGCCAGCAGTTACGCCTCCTGGACAGAGGGCTACACCTTC,CASSYASWTEGYTF